This T cell receptor beta chain was identified in a study of blood T cell repertoires in COVID-19. Study context: Material from acute and convalescent COVID-19 was sourced from the United States, Italy and Spain. T cells, B-cell-depleted T cells, or PBMCs provided the cDNA or gDNA that served as material.

The V end lost 5 bases, the J end lost 0 bases, and 17 bases lay between the germline ends. CDR1 is SGHDT and CDR2 is YYEEEE in the germline V gene. This CDR3 is 16 amino acids long. Data came from immunoSEQ multiplex PCR; TCRdb stores just in-frame clones and leaves some out. The sample lists about 150,000 clones, approximately 82% seen once, with more than 7.5% in the top ten. The chain employs TRBV5-6 and TRBJ1-1; the D is unclear. The receptor's source is a woman between 50 and 59 years old with acute or convalescent COVID-19. Material: peripheral blood. CDR3 nucleotides: TGTGCCAGCAGTATCAGAGGAAAACACATGAACACTGAAGCTTTCTTT. It encodes CASSIRGKHMNTEAFF. Full variable domain (remainder filled in from reference TRBV5-6 and TRBJ1-1): DAGVTQSPTHLIKTRGQQVTLRCSPKSGHDTVSWYQQALGQGPQFIFQYYEEEERQRGNFPDRFSGHQFPNYSSELNVNALLLGDSALYLCASSIRGKHMNTEAFFGQGTRLTVV.